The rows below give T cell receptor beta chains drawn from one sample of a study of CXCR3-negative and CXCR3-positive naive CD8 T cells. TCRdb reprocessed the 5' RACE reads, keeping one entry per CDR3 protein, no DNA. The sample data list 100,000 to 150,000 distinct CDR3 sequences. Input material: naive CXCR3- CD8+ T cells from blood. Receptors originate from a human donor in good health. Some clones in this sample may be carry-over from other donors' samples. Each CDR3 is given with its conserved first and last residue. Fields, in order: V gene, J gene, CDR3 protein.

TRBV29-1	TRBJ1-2	CSVERQGANYGYTF
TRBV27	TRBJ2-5	CASSLRAGPAETQYF
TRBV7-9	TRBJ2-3	CASRSSIAGGGQITDTQYF
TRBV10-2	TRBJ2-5	CASSVAGGLGETQYF
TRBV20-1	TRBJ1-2	CSASPGNYGYTF
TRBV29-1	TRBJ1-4	CSVLPFLREGANEKLFF
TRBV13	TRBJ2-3	CASSLPSTDTQYF
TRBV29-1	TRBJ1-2	CSVESQTNYGYTF
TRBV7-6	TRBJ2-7	CASILTETYEQYF
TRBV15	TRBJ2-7	CATSVRVGEPYEQYF
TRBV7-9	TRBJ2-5	CASSPVSGQETQYF
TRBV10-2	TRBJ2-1	CASSEFSTGNEQFF
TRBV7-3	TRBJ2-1	CASSPDGSLLNEQFF
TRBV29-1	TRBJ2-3	CSVEHPGQLNQYSTDTQYF
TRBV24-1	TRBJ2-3	CATSDNHGSSGRVADTQYF
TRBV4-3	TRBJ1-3	CASSQEGRGWGNTIYF
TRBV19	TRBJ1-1	CASSPRRNTEAFF
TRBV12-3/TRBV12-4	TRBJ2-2	CASSLGGRRTGELFF
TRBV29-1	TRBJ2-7	CSVTGDSYEQYF
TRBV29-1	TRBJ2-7	CSVLTGRDEQYF
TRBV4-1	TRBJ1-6	CASSLGQGNSPLHF
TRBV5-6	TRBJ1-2	CASSTDLHGYTF
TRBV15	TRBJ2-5	CATSRATRGSQTQYF
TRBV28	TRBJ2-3	CASSYPTGAGTDTQYF
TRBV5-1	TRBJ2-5	CASSLVLAGAVAETQYF
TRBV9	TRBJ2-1	CASSVAGVFSNEQFF
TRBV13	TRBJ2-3	CASSFGGRTDTQYF
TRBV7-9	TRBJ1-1	CASSSLRVTANTEAFF
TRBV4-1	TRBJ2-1	CASSQDSTGFSYNEQFF
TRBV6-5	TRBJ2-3	CASSPDGGYTDTQYF
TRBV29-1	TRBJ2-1	CSVLTGGNEQFF
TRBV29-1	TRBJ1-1	CSVVQGTGTEAFF
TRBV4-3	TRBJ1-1	CASSQGQGNTEAFF
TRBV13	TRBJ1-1	CASSLYRGVGTEAFF
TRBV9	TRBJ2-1	CASSVVGGEQFF
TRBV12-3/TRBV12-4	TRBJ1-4	CASNPGGLNEKLFF
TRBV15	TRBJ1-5	CATSRDYQSNQPQHF
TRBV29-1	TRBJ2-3	CSVEGQGSDTQYF